This entry features one TCR beta chain sequence. The antigen is not known. The donors, nominally healthy at sampling, likely had unrecorded immune exposures. The sample originates from a study of cytomegalovirus exposure and HLA in healthy donors. Study details: Early released data comprised tens of millions of unique TCRs from HLA-typed donors.

Study conclusions and caveats: Cytomegalovirus-associated TCR beta chains were listed, numbering 150 to 200. Later genetic work tied a missense DCLRE1C variant to beta-chain V and J trimming.

V shed 1 base and J 2 bases; nucleotides not matched to a gene: 4. Germline V lookup: CDR1 ENHRY, CDR2 SYGVKD. The CDR3 contains 16 residues. A multiplex PCR was run with 60 Vbeta primers and 13 Jbeta primers. Sequenced by immunoSEQ multiplex PCR; TCRdb stores in-frame clones only, minus some. Here the sample spans 200,000 to 250,000 clones, almost 85% being singletons. The rearrangement uses TRBV10-3 and TRBJ2-3; TRBD2 aligns across 9 bases. This clonotype originated in a middle-aged woman in good health and CMV-seronegative. Input material: PBMCs. The CDR3 protein is CAISELSGGITDTQYF. In DNA, the CDR3 is TGTGCCATCAGTGAGTTGAGCGGGGGGATCACAGATACGCAGTATTTT.